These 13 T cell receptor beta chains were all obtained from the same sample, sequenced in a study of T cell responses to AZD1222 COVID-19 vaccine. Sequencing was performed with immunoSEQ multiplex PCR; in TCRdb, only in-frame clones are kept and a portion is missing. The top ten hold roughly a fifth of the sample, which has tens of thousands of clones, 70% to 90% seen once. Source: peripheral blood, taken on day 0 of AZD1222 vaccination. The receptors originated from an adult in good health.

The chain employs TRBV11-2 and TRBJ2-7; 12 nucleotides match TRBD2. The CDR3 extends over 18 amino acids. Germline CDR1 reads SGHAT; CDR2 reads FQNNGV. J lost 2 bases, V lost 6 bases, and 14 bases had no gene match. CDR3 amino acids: CASSWRTSGATGTYEQYF. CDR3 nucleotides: TGTGCCAGCAGTTGGAGGACTAGCGGGGCTACAGGGACCTACGAGCAGTACTTC.

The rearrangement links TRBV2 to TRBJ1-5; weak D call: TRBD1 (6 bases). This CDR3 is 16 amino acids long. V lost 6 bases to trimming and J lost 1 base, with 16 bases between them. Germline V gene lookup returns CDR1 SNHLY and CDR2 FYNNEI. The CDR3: CASRASGGLSNQPQHF. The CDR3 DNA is TGTGCCAGCAGAGCAAGTGGGGGCTTGAGCAATCAGCCCCAGCATTTT.

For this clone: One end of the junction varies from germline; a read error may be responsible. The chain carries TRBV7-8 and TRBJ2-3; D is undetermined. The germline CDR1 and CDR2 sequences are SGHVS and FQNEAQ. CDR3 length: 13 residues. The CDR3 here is CASNKGNTDTQYF. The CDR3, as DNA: TGTGCTAGCAACAAGGGTAACACAGATACGCAGTATTTT.

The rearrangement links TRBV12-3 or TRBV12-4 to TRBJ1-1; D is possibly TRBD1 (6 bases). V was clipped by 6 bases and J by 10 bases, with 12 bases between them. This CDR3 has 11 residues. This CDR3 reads CASSEGGRAFF. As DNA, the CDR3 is TGTGCCAGCAGCGAAGGGGGTAGAGCTTTCTTT.

Here the CDR3 DNA reads TGTGCCAGCAGCCAAGGGGGCTCCTATAATTCACCCCTCCACTTT. It specifies CASSQGGSYNSPLHF. The rearrangement uses TRBV14 and TRBJ1-6, with no clear D. Germline V lookup: CDR1 SGHDN, CDR2 FVKESK. V dropped 1 base and J dropped 0 bases, with 4 bases sitting between them. The CDR3 length is 15 residues.

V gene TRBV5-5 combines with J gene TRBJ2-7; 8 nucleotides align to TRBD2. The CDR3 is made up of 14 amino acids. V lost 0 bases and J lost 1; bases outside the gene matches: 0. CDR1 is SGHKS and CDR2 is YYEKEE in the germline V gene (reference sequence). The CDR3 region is CASSLGLASYEQYF. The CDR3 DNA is TGTGCCAGCAGCTTGGGACTAGCGTCCTACGAGCAGTACTTC.

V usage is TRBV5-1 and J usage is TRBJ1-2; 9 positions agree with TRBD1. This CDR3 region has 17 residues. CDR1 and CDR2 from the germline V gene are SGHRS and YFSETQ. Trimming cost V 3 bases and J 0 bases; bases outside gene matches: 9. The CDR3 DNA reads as TGCGCCAGCAGCTCGACCGGGACAGGGATTCCTAACTATGGCTACACCTTC. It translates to CASSSTGTGIPNYGYTF.

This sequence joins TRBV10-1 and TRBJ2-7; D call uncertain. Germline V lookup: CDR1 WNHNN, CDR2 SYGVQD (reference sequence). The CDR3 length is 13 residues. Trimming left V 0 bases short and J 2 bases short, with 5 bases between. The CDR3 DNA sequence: TGCGCCAGCAGTGAGTCGGCAACCTACGAGCAGTACTTC. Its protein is CASSESATYEQYF.

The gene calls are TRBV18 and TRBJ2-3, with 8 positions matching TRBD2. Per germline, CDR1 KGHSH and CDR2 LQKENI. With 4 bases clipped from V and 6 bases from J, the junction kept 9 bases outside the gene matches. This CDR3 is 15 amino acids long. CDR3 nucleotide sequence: TGTGCCAGCTCACTTACCGGGGGGGCGTTGGATACGCAGTATTTT. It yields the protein CASSLTGGALDTQYF.

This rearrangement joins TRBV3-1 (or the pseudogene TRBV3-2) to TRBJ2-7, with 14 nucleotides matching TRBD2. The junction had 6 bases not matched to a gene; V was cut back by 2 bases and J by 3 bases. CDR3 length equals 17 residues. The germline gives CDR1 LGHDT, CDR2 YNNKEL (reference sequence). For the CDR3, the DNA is TGTGCCAGCAGCCAAAGGACGACTAGCGGGAGGGGCTACGAGCAGTACTTC. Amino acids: CASSQRTTSGRGYEQYF.

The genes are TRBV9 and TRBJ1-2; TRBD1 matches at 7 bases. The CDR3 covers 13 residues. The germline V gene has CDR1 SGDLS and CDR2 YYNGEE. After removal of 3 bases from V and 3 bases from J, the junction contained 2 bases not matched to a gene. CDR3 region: CASSETGDYGYTF. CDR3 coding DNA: TGTGCCAGCAGCGAAACAGGGGACTATGGCTACACCTTC. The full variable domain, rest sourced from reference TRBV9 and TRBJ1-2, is DSGVTQTPKHLITATGQRVTLRCSPRSGDLSVYWYQQSLDQGLQFLIQYYNGEERAKGNILERFSAQQFPDLHSELNLSSLELGDSALYFCASSETGDYGYTFGSGTRLTVV.

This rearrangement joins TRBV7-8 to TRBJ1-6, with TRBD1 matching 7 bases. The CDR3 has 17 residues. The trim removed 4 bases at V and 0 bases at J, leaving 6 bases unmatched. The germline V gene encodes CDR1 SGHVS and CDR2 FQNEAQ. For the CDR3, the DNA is TGTGCCAGCAGCTCATCAGGGGGGAACTCCTATAATTCACCCCTCCACTTT. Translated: CASSSSGGNSYNSPLHF.

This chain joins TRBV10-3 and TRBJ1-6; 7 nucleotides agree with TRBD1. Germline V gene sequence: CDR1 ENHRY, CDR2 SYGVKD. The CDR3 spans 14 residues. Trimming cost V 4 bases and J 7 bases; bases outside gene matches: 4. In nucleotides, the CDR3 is TGTGCCATCAGTGCGGGACAGAAGAATTCACCCCTCCACTTT. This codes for CAISAGQKNSPLHF.